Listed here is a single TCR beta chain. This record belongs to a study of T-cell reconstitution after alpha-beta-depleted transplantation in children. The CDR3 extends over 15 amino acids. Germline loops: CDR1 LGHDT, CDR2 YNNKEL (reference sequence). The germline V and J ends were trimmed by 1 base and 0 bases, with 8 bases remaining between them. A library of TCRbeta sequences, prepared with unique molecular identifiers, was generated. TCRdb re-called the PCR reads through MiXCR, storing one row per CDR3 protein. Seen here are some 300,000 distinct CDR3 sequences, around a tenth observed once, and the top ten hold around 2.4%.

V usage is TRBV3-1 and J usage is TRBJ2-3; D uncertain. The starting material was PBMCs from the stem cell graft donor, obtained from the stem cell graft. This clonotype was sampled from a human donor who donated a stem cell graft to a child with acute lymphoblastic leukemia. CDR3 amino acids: CASSQVLSSTDTQYF. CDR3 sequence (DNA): TGTGCCAGCAGCCAAGTACTTTCCAGCACAGATACGCAGTATTTT.